This TCR beta chain was sequenced for a study of blood T cell repertoires in COVID-19. On the study more broadly: Material from acute and convalescent COVID-19 was sourced from the United States, Italy and Spain.

Recruited during active infection, patients (from Seattle) were subsequently followed longitudinally. This CDR3 contains 13 residues. V lost 6 bases to trimming and J lost 5 bases; unmatched junction nucleotides: 6. CDR1 and CDR2 from the germline V gene are GTSNPN and SVGIG (reference sequence). How the authors handled the data: How many nucleated cells were present was estimated from reference gene primer amplification. Here immunoSEQ multiplex PCR was the method, and the copy in TCRdb shows in-frame clones only, minus some. The V and J calls and the clone size are those of that table, but D and trimming were determined from the DNA. The repertoire has roughly 180,000 clones, roughly 81% of them found once; the top ten carry 9.5% to 11%.

The receptor comes from a middle-aged woman with COVID-19, enrolled during active disease. Sequencing input: peripheral blood. The V call is TRBV30, the J call TRBJ2-2; TRBD1 agrees at 7 bases. This CDR3 reads CACPTGQTGELFF. As DNA, the CDR3 is TGTGCCTGTCCGACAGGGCAAACCGGGGAGCTGTTTTTT.